The 22 T cell receptor beta chains reported below all come from one sample, sequenced in a study of T cell repertoires in cytomegalovirus infection. No antigen is known for these receptors. TCRdb redid the calling of the reads with MiXCR, one entry per CDR3 protein. The sample lists about 920,000 distinct CDR3 sequences, 31% seen once, with about an eighth in the top ten. This specimen consisted of cultured CD8+ T cells from PBMCs, obtained from culture after CMV antigen stimulation. The receptor set was obtained from a human donor in good health (CMV status not recorded). Some clones in this sample may be carry-over from other donors' samples.

In regard to this clonotype: A much larger clone sits a single nucleotide away, making a read error possible. The chain joins TRBV6-1 to TRBJ1-4; possibly TRBD1 for D (5 bases). Germline CDR1 is MNHNS and CDR2 is SASEGT. The CDR3 totals 15 residues. Trimming shortened V by 5 bases and J by 7 bases, and 17 bases separated the two germline ends. This CDR3 reads CASSLGDRWAEKLFF. The CDR3 nucleotides read TGTGCCAGCAGTTTAGGGGACCGCTGGGCTGAAAAACTGTTTTTT.

In regard to this clonotype: At one boundary the junction diverges from the germline segment, which might be a read error. V is TRBV7-9 and J is TRBJ1-4; 7 bases agree with TRBD1. The CDR3 covers 13 residues. Germline V lookup: CDR1 SEHNR, CDR2 FQNEAQ (reference sequence). Written as DNA, the CDR3 is TGTGCCAGCAGCCCGGGACAGAATGGAAAACTGTTTTTT. This translates into CASSPGQNGKLFF.

This chain connects TRBV19 to TRBJ2-2; tentatively, D is TRBD2 (6 bases). The CDR3 has 16 amino acids. The V and J ends lost 4 bases and 6 bases respectively, with 18 bases between them. Germline assignment: CDR1 LNHDA and CDR2 SQIVND (reference sequence). The CDR3 DNA reads TGTGCCAGTAGTACTTTTCCCGGCGGGGTTGCCGGGGAGCTGTTTTTT. Its translation is CASSTFPGGVAGELFF.

Turning to this clonotype: Possible read error: a much larger clone is one base away. The gene calls are TRBV7-8 and TRBJ1-4; TRBD1 matches 12 bases. V was clipped by 7 bases and J by 0 bases; unmatched bases: 12. The CDR3 is 19 amino acids. Germline assignment: CDR1 SGHVS and CDR2 FQNEAQ. As DNA, the CDR3 is TGTGCCAGCATCCAGGGGGACAGGGGGCTACCCGCAACTAATGAAAAACTGTTTTTT. Its protein product is CASIQGDRGLPATNEKLFF.

This chain links TRBV4-1 with TRBJ2-5, with unresolved D. V lost 1 base, J lost 1 base, and 16 bases lay in between. The CDR3 runs to 17 residues. Germline CDR1 and CDR2: MGHRA and YSYEKL. CDR3 nucleotides: TGCGCCAGCAGCCAAGTCACACTCTTCGCCCCCCAAGAGACCCAGTACTTC. This gives the protein CASSQVTLFAPQETQYF.

This chain links TRBV20-1 with TRBJ1-1, with 7 nucleotides matching TRBD1. V dropped 1 base and J dropped 1; count of bases not matched to a gene: 6. The CDR3 extends over 15 amino acids. CDR1 DFQATT and CDR2 SNEGSKA come from the germline V gene (reference sequence). CDR3 bases: TGCAGTGCTAGAGGGGACAGAATAAAGAACACTGAAGCTTTCTTT. Its translation is CSARGDRIKNTEAFF.

The chain combines TRBV19 with TRBJ1-6; D remains unclear. Germline lookup yields CDR1 LNHDA and CDR2 SQIVND (reference sequence). This CDR3 spans 15 amino acids. The V end was cut by 3 bases, the J end by 6 bases, with 12 bases between. The CDR3 region is CASSISTLGNSPLHF. CDR3 nucleotides: TGTGCCAGTAGTATCTCGACACTCGGTAATTCACCCCTCCACTTT.

The CDR3 sequence: CASSEYFQGENTEAFF. CDR3 in DNA: TGTGCCAGCAGTGAATATTTCCAGGGGGAGAACACTGAAGCTTTCTTT. The chain employs TRBV25-1 and TRBJ1-1; TRBD1 matches at 7 bases. Germline CDR1 reads MGHDK; CDR2 reads SYGVNS. CDR3 length equals 16 residues. With V trimmed by 0 bases and J by 1 base, 5 bases remained unmatched.

This clonotype was seen ten or more times. V is TRBV6-1 and J is TRBJ1-1, with D maybe TRBD1 (6 bases). Germline V gene lookup returns CDR1 MNHNS and CDR2 SASEGT. The CDR3 consists of 11 residues. The germline V and J ends were trimmed by 5 bases and 11 bases, with 12 bases remaining between them. CDR3: CASSRGGEAFF. In nucleotides, the CDR3 is TGTGCCAGCAGTCGAGGGGGGGAGGCTTTCTTT.

This clonotype was observed a handful of times. The chain links TRBV5-6 to TRBJ2-4; D unclear. In germline, CDR1 is SGHDT, CDR2 YYEEEE. The CDR3 consists of 18 residues. V was clipped by 4 bases and J by 0 bases, with 20 bases between them. The CDR3 loop reads CASSPPQANQLAKNIQYF. As DNA, the CDR3 is TGTGCCAGCAGCCCCCCGCAGGCCAACCAACTAGCCAAAAACATTCAGTACTTC. The full variable domain, in which reference TRBV5-6 and TRBJ2-4 provide the parts outside the CDR3, is DAGVTQSPTHLIKTRGQQVTLRCSPKSGHDTVSWYQQALGQGPQFIFQYYEEEERQRGNFPDRFSGHQFPNYSSELNVNALLLGDSALYLCASSPPQANQLAKNIQYFGAGTRLSVL.

This clonotype has a single count. Given a much more abundant clone one base away, this may be a read error. The V call is TRBV7-2, the J call TRBJ2-1, with D possibly matching TRBD2 (5 bases). Germline V gene sequence: CDR1 SGHTA, CDR2 FQGNSA. The CDR3 covers 15 residues. CDR3 DNA: TGTGTCAGCAGCTTAGGGCCGTACACCGGGGATGAGCAGTTCTTC. Translating gives CVSSLGPYTGDEQFF.

The J gene is TRBJ2-1, the V gene TRBV12-3 or TRBV12-4, with D maybe TRBD2 (5 bases). V lost 7 bases to trimming and J lost 9 bases, with 13 bases between them. There are 12 residues in the CDR3. CDR3 region: CASTMLEAEQFF. Here the CDR3 DNA reads TGTGCCAGCACCATGTTGGAGGCTGAGCAGTTCTTC.

The chain links TRBV5-4 to TRBJ1-2; no definite D call. The CDR3 loop spans 14 amino acids. V lost 0 bases and J 5 bases, leaving 11 bases between the germline ends. Germline V CDR1 and CDR2: SGHNT, YYREEE (reference sequence). The CDR3 is CASSLVAVDYGYTF. In nucleotides, the CDR3 is TGTGCCAGCAGCTTGGTGGCTGTGGATTATGGCTACACCTTC. The full variable domain, with the rest looked up from reference TRBV5-4 and TRBJ1-2, is ETGVTQSPTHLIKTRGQQVTLRCSSQSGHNTVSWYQQALGQGPQFIFQYYREEENGRGNFPPRFSGLQFPNYSSELNVNALELDDSALYLCASSLVAVDYGYTFGSGTRLTVV.

The chain employs TRBV19 and TRBJ1-1; maybe TRBD1 (6 bases). V was clipped by 7 bases and J by 4 bases, with 13 bases between them. The CDR3 runs to 13 residues. Germline V gene lookup returns CDR1 LNHDA and CDR2 SQIVND (reference sequence). The CDR3 protein is CASIPPGVTEAFF. CDR3 bases: TGTGCCAGTATTCCTCCAGGGGTCACTGAAGCTTTCTTT.

This clonotype came up a few times. V gene TRBV6-5 combines with J gene TRBJ1-2; D gene ambiguous. Germline V gene sequence: CDR1 MNHEY, CDR2 SVGAGI. The CDR3 has 14 residues. V was pared by 0 bases and J by 5 bases, with 10 bases between. Here the CDR3 DNA reads TGTGCCAGCAGTTACTCAGGTCTAGGGTATGGCTACACCTTC. Amino acid sequence: CASSYSGLGYGYTF.

The chain recombines TRBV7-9 with TRBJ1-5; D remains unclear. Trimming pared 1 base from V and 8 bases from J, leaving 12 bases between. CDR1 SEHNR and CDR2 FQNEAQ come from the germline V gene (reference sequence). The CDR3 consists of 14 residues. CDR3 protein: CASSLVGDREPQHF. In DNA form, the CDR3 reads TGTGCCAGCAGCTTAGTTGGGGATCGGGAGCCCCAGCATTTT.

This clonotype showed up just a few times. The chain carries TRBV11-3 and TRBJ2-3; either TRBD1 or TRBD2 may fit D (5 bases each). V was clipped by 8 bases and J by 2 bases, with 14 bases between them. Germline values: CDR1 SGHNT, CDR2 YENEEA. The CDR3 has 14 residues. Here the CDR3 reads CASRTRDDTDTQYF. The CDR3 DNA reads TGTGCCAGCCGCACCAGGGACGACACAGATACGCAGTATTTT.

Points on this clonotype: The CDR3 end shows no conserved phenylalanine or tryptophan, and so a read error is likely. This rearrangement joins TRBV19 to TRBJ1-5; possible D gene TRBD1, 5 bases. The CDR3 contains 15 residues. Germline V lookup: CDR1 LNHDA, CDR2 SQIVND (reference sequence). Trimming stripped 6 bases from V and 5 bases from J, with 17 bases between. The CDR3 DNA reads TGTGCCAGTAGACAGGATTGGGGCCTTCATCAGCCCCAGCATGTT. This codes for CASRQDWGLHQPQHV.

The V gene is TRBV7-9, the J gene TRBJ2-5; the match to TRBD2 covers 11 bases. This CDR3 is 16 amino acids long. From germline, CDR1 is SEHNR and CDR2 FQNEAQ (reference sequence). V trimming: 7 bases; J trimming: 0 bases; junction bases outside the gene matches: 7. The CDR3 region is CASTKLAGAYQETQYF. CDR3 sequence (DNA): TGTGCCAGCACCAAACTAGCGGGGGCCTACCAAGAGACCCAGTACTTC.

V gene TRBV6-1 combines with J gene TRBJ1-1, with a tentative D call TRBD1 (6 bases). This CDR3 is built from 17 residues. The germline CDR1 and CDR2 sequences are MNHNS and SASEGT. Trimming took 2 bases from V and 0 from J, leaving 16 bases between them. CDR3 sequence (DNA): TGTGCCAGCAGTGAACCCCCAGGGGCCTTTATGAACACTGAAGCTTTCTTT. As protein: CASSEPPGAFMNTEAFF.

This clonotype showed up just a few times. The chain uses TRBV18 and TRBJ2-5; 8 positions agree with TRBD2. The CDR3 totals 14 residues. V lost 5 bases and J lost 3; bases outside the gene matches: 5. The germline V gene has CDR1 KGHSH and CDR2 LQKENI. DNA for the CDR3: TGTGCCAGCTCAGGACTAGCTTCCAAAGAGACCCAGTACTTC. It translates to CASSGLASKETQYF.

This clonotype was found once. The chain uses TRBV27 and TRBJ1-1; D is unclear. Germline CDR1 is MNHEY and CDR2 is SMNVEV (reference sequence). CDR3 length equals 13 residues. The V and J ends lost 2 bases and 5 bases respectively, with 9 bases between them. The CDR3 nucleotides are TGTGCCAGCAGTTTACCCGGTTGGACTGAAGCTTTCTTT. This gives the protein CASSLPGWTEAFF.